Listed below are T cell receptor beta chains from one sample, sequenced in a study of shared clonotypes between healthy human individuals. Generated by immunoSEQ multiplex PCR, the TCRdb table keeps only in-frame clones and is missing some. The table has about 2.3 million clones, around 92% seen once; the top ten hold about 0.41%. The sequenced sample consisted of naive CD4+ T cells from PBMCs. The receptor source for this set is a man between 18 and 35 years old in good health. Some clones in this sample may be carry-over from other donors' samples. Both conserved end residues are part of each CDR3. Each record gives: V gene, clone size, J gene, D gene, CDR3 protein, CDR3 DNA. A D gene is named only where the DNA matches it firmly. Clone size is given for some rows only: seen once, a few or many times, or a class if the clone is expanded.

TRBV5-5,.,TRBJ2-7,TRBD2,CASSLASGLEQYF,TGTGCCAGCAGCTTGGCTAGCGGTTTGGAGCAGTACTTC
TRBV6-4,.,TRBJ2-2,.,CASSDRGTSNTGELFF,TGTGCCAGCAGTGACAGGGGGACGTCTAACACCGGGGAGCTGTTTTTT
TRBV7-3,.,TRBJ2-1,TRBD2,CASSTSSGPSSYNEQFF,TGTGCCAGCAGCACCTCTAGCGGTCCTAGCTCCTACAATGAGCAGTTCTTC
TRBV4-1,.,TRBJ2-1,.,CASSQGWQGPYNEQFF,TGCGCCAGCAGCCAAGGGTGGCAGGGTCCCTACAATGAGCAGTTCTTC
TRBV5-8,.,TRBJ2-1,.,CASTLRTKDNEQFF,TGTGCCAGCACCCTTAGGACTAAGGACAATGAGCAGTTCTTC
TRBV6-1,.,TRBJ2-3,TRBD2,CASRLAVSSTDTQYF,TGTGCCAGCAGACTAGCGGTGTCTAGCACAGATACGCAGTATTTT
TRBV28,.,TRBJ2-7,TRBD2,CASSLTSGIFEQYF,TGTGCCAGCAGTTTGACTAGCGGGATTTTTGAGCAGTACTTC
TRBV6-1,.,TRBJ1-4,.,CASSPRWEEKLFF,TGTGCCAGCAGCCCGCGGTGGGAGGAAAAACTGTTTTTT
TRBV20-1,.,TRBJ1-2,TRBD1,CSARTGGGYTF,TGCAGTGCCCGGACAGGAGGGGGCTACACCTTC
TRBV5-1,.,TRBJ2-7,.,CASSSPWGNEQYF,TGCGCCAGCAGCTCTCCGTGGGGGAACGAGCAGTACTTC
TRBV28,.,TRBJ1-5,.,CASTPGTYFQPQHF,TGTGCCAGCACTCCAGGGACGTATTTTCAGCCCCAGCATTTT
TRBV19,.,TRBJ1-1,TRBD1,CASSNPSGGLGTEAFF,TGTGCCAGTAGTAACCCTTCAGGGGGCCTGGGCACTGAAGCTTTCTTT
TRBV9,.,TRBJ2-1,.,CASSVAPAGNEQFF,TGTGCCAGCAGCGTAGCCCCTGCCGGAAATGAGCAGTTCTTC
TRBV11-1,once,TRBJ2-1,TRBD2,CASSFVAGGRNEQFF,TGTGCCAGCAGCTTTGTAGCGGGAGGGAGGAATGAGCAGTTCTTC
TRBV12-5,.,TRBJ2-1,TRBD2,CASGLTSGETNEQFF,TGTGCTAGTGGCTTGACTAGCGGGGAGACCAATGAGCAGTTCTTC
TRBV7-4,.,TRBJ1-1,.,CASSFRWHPEEAFF,TGTGCCAGCAGCTTTCGCTGGCACCCGGAGGAGGCTTTCTTT
TRBV7-2,.,TRBJ1-5,.,CASSLVGSNQPQHF,TGTGCCAGCAGCTTAGTGGGAAGCAATCAGCCCCAGCATTTT
TRBV18,.,TRBJ1-1,.,CASSPGLDTEAFF,TGTGCCAGCTCACCCGGGTTGGACACTGAAGCTTTCTTT
TRBV6-5,.,TRBJ1-2,.,CASSSPGRDYGYTF,TGTGCCAGCAGTTCCCCGGGTAGGGACTATGGCTACACCTTC
TRBV6-5,.,TRBJ2-1,.,CASSPNRGWEQFF,TGTGCCAGCAGTCCCAATCGTGGGTGGGAGCAGTTCTTC
TRBV6-6,.,TRBJ2-5,TRBD1,CASDREIGETQYF,TGTGCCAGCGACAGGGAGATCGGGGAGACCCAGTACTTC
TRBV20-1,.,TRBJ2-5,.,CSASLETQYF,TGCAGTGCTAGTTTAGAGACCCAGTACTTC
TRBV28,.,TRBJ2-3,.,CASSLFVGLPTDTQYF,TGTGCCAGCAGTTTGTTTGTAGGACTCCCCACAGATACGCAGTATTTT
TRBV7-8,once,TRBJ2-7,.,CASSLGGVGEQYF,TGTGCCAGCAGCTTAGGTGGTGTTGGTGAGCAGTACTTC
TRBV9,once,TRBJ1-2,TRBD1,CASSLGGQGFGYTF,TGTGCCAGCAGCCTTGGGGGACAGGGTTTCGGCTACACCTTC
TRBV5-4,few,TRBJ2-1,TRBD2,CASSFGGGDEQFF,TGTGCCAGCAGCTTCGGGGGAGGGGATGAGCAGTTCTTC
TRBV27,.,TRBJ1-5,.,CASRTGWGQPQHF,TGTGCCAGCAGAACGGGGTGGGGTCAGCCCCAGCATTTT
TRBV7-2,once,TRBJ1-5,.,CASSSGSDQPQHF,TGTGCCAGCAGCTCCGGATCAGATCAGCCCCAGCATTTT
TRBV7-3,.,TRBJ2-7,.,CASSSSLGGLGEQYF,TGTGCCAGCAGCTCATCCCTAGGGGGACTCGGCGAGCAGTACTTC
TRBV19,.,TRBJ2-3,.,CASSSRHLGTQYF,TGTGCCAGTAGTTCCCGGCATCTAGGCACGCAGTATTTT
TRBV14,.,TRBJ2-7,TRBD2,CASSQEGRSSGSLSYEQYF,TGTGCCAGCAGCCAAGAGGGAAGAAGTAGCGGGAGTCTCTCCTACGAGCAGTACTTC
TRBV6-1,.,TRBJ2-7,.,CASSNDRSSYEQYF,TGTGCCAGCAGTAACGACCGATCCTCCTACGAGCAGTACTTC
TRBV28,.,TRBJ1-2,TRBD1,CASSLTGGGGYTF,TGTGCCAGCAGTCTGACAGGGGGCGGTGGCTACACCTTC
TRBV25-1,.,TRBJ2-3,.,CASSEVRRDKDTQYF,TGTGCCAGCAGTGAAGTTCGTCGGGATAAGGATACGCAGTATTTT
TRBV18,.,TRBJ1-2,.,CASSRGQSTYTF,TGTGCCAGCTCCCGAGGACAGTCTACCTACACCTTC
TRBV9,.,TRBJ1-3,.,CASSAQKGDGNTIYF,TGTGCCAGCAGCGCCCAAAAAGGGGACGGAAACACCATATATTTT
TRBV9,.,TRBJ2-1,TRBD2,CASSVSLAGVHEQFF,TGTGCCAGCAGCGTATCACTAGCGGGAGTCCATGAGCAGTTCTTC
TRBV5-1,.,TRBJ2-1,TRBD2,CASSLTSGTVYNEQFF,TGCGCCAGCAGCTTGACTAGCGGGACCGTATACAATGAGCAGTTCTTC
TRBV7-2,.,TRBJ1-1,.,CASSFQGVSTEAFF,TGTGCCAGCAGCTTCCAGGGAGTGAGCACTGAAGCTTTCTTT
TRBV20-1,.,TRBJ2-3,.,CSASRRDTQYF,TGCAGTGCTAGTAGGAGAGATACGCAGTATTTT
TRBV18,.,TRBJ1-5,.,CATTDAAGNQPQHF,TGTGCCACAACGGATGCGGCGGGTAATCAGCCCCAGCATTTT
TRBV12-2,.,TRBJ2-1,.,CASRLVRLAGVSYNEQFF,TGTGCAAGTCGCTTAGTCAGACTAGCGGGCGTTTCTTACAATGAGCAGTTCTTC
TRBV9,.,TRBJ2-2,.,CASSAYSGWGTGELFF,TGTGCCAGCAGCGCGTACAGCGGTTGGGGTACCGGGGAGCTGTTTTTT
TRBV6-1,.,TRBJ1-2,.,CASSVEGSYGYTF,TGTGCCAGCAGTGTGGAGGGGTCCTATGGCTACACCTTC
TRBV9,.,TRBJ2-2,.,CASSALNTGELFF,TGTGCCAGCAGCGCCCTAAACACCGGGGAGCTGTTTTTT
TRBV28,.,TRBJ2-7,.,CASSFKGPYEQYF,TGTGCCAGCAGTTTCAAGGGACCCTACGAGCAGTACTTC
TRBV2,once,TRBJ1-2,TRBD1,CASTPPGTERVYGYTF,TGTGCCAGCACCCCTCCGGGGACAGAACGAGTCTATGGCTACACCTTC